Listed here are 17 T cell receptor beta chains from one sample, sequenced in a study of siplizumab effects on memory and regulatory T cells. The assay was immunoSEQ multiplex PCR, and TCRdb's table has in-frame clones only and misses some. Found here are some 100,000 clones, around 94% of them singletons; the top ten hold roughly 0.6%. The sequencing sample was made of Tregs sorted from blood. The receptors derive from a human donor in good health.

This sequence joins TRBV5-6 and TRBJ2-1; possibly TRBD1 for D (5 bases). CDR1 is SGHDT, CDR2 YYEEEE, per germline. V lost 8 bases, J lost 6 bases, and 24 bases lay in between. The CDR3 runs 16 residues. The CDR3 here is CASMKWSGHKGNEQFF. The CDR3, as DNA: TGTGCCAGTATGAAGTGGTCAGGACATAAGGGCAATGAGCAGTTCTTC.

CDR3 residues: CASSSHQRISYNEQFF. The CDR3 DNA reads TGTGCCAGCAGTTCACATCAGAGAATCTCCTACAATGAGCAGTTCTTC. J is TRBJ2-1 and V is TRBV25-1; the D is unclear. V was trimmed by 5 bases and J by 0 bases, leaving 14 bases between them. Germline V lookup: CDR1 MGHDK, CDR2 SYGVNS. The CDR3 runs 16 residues.

In DNA form, the CDR3 reads TGTGCCAGCAGCTTGGTTGGCGGGGAGCTGTTTTTT. Protein sequence: CASSLVGGELFF. The V and J genes are TRBV5-6 and TRBJ2-2; D is uncertain. This CDR3 has 12 residues. Per the germline V gene, CDR1 is SGHDT and CDR2 is YYEEEE. V lost 0 bases to trimming and J lost 7 bases, with 4 bases between them.

The rearrangement links TRBV10-2 to TRBJ2-1; D might be TRBD1 (6 bases). V was cut by 7 bases and J by 7 bases, with 11 bases left in between. The CDR3 sequence is 12 residues long. Germline V gives CDR1 WSHSY, CDR2 SAAADI. The DNA of the CDR3 is TGCGCCAGCACCAGTACAGGGAATGAGCAGTTCTTC. Protein product: CASTSTGNEQFF.

The chain links TRBV2 to TRBJ2-5; 7 nucleotides agree with TRBD1. Gene TRBJ2-7 matches the end of the DNA better, so the J call may be wrong. Germline loops: CDR1 SNHLY, CDR2 FYNNEI. This CDR3 is 13 amino acids long. CDR3 nucleotide sequence: TGTGCTTGGGGGCGGACAGGTTACAACGAGCAGTACTTC. Its protein product is CAWGRTGYNEQYF.

As to this clone: The junction departs from germline at one end; a sequencing error may be responsible. The rearrangement uses TRBV6-1 and TRBJ2-4; TRBD2 aligns across 16 bases. Germline CDR1 reads MNHNS; CDR2 reads SASEGT. The CDR3 is 15 amino acids. The CDR3 region has the DNA TGTGCCAGCAGTGGAACTGGGACTAGCGGGAGGGCCGGGTCCTTC. Its translation: CASSGTGTSGRAGSF.

This rearrangement joins TRBV28 to TRBJ1-5, with 9 bases matching TRBD1. Unmatched junction bases numbered 6, after V lost 6 bases and J lost 3 bases. The CDR3 length is 15 residues. Germline V gene lookup returns CDR1 MDHEN and CDR2 SYDVKM. This chain's CDR3 is CASRGTGYPNQPQHF. The CDR3 DNA reads TGTGCCAGCAGGGGGACAGGGTACCCCAATCAGCCCCAGCATTTT.

The V call is TRBV19, the J call TRBJ2-2, with D perhaps assigned TRBD1 or TRBD2 (5 bases each). The germline V gene has CDR1 LNHDA and CDR2 SQIVND (reference sequence). The CDR3 length is 17 residues. V gave up 7 bases and J gave up 4 bases, with 22 bases separating them. The CDR3 region is CASTLPTGRVGTGELFF. CDR3 nucleotide sequence: TGTGCCAGTACCCTCCCTACGGGGCGGGTGGGCACCGGGGAGCTGTTTTTT.

The rearrangement joins TRBV19 to TRBJ2-3, with a weak D call TRBD1 (5 bases). Trimming removed 4 bases from V and 3 bases from J, with 14 bases in between. CDR3 length: 15 residues. Germline V lookup: CDR1 LNHDA, CDR2 SQIVND (reference sequence). The CDR3 sequence: CASSTILRQTDTQYF. CDR3 DNA sequence: TGTGCCAGTAGTACAATCCTAAGACAGACAGATACGCAGTATTTT.

The gene calls are TRBV7-3 and TRBJ2-1, with a possible D match to TRBD2 (5 bases). Germline assignment: CDR1 SGHTA and CDR2 FQGTGA. With 2 bases removed from V and 7 bases from J, the gap between germline ends came to 15 bases. The CDR3 is 15 amino acids. The CDR3 reads CASSLYGIRGNEQFF. For the CDR3, the DNA is TGTGCCAGCAGCTTATACGGGATCCGAGGGAATGAGCAGTTCTTC.

The chain combines TRBV6-5 with TRBJ2-2; no firm D call. Looked up from germline, CDR1 is MNHEY and CDR2 is SVGAGI. The V gene lost 6 bases and the J gene lost 8 bases, with 7 bases spanning the gap. CDR3 length equals 11 residues. The DNA of the CDR3 is TGTGCCAGCAGGCGAGTAGGGGAGCTGTTTTTT. This sequence encodes CASRRVGELFF.

This chain's CDR3 is CASSLLLAYNEQFF. In DNA, the CDR3 is TGTGCCAGCAGCTTATTATTAGCGTACAATGAGCAGTTCTTC. The gene calls are TRBV11-2 and TRBJ2-1, with TRBD2 as a possible D gene (5 bases). V was pared by 2 bases and J by 4 bases, with 9 bases between. Per the germline V gene, CDR1 is SGHAT and CDR2 is FQNNGV. CDR3 length: 14 residues.

The rearrangement uses TRBV7-7 and TRBJ1-4, with D tentatively TRBD1 (5 bases). Trimming removed 1 base from V and 2 bases from J, with 8 bases in between. This CDR3 spans 15 amino acids. Germline V gene data show CDR1 as SSHAT and CDR2 as FNYEAQ (reference sequence). For the CDR3, the DNA is TGTGCCAGCAGCTTAGGTTGGGGGACTAATGAAAAACTGTTTTTT. This gives the protein CASSLGWGTNEKLFF.

This chain uses TRBV30 with TRBJ2-7; 7 bases align to TRBD1. CDR1 GTSNPN and CDR2 SVGIG come from the germline V gene (reference sequence). This CDR3 is 15 amino acids long. Trimming cost V 1 base and J 0 bases; bases outside gene matches: 6. CDR3 coding DNA: TGTGCCTGGAGTGCCTCCCGGACAGGCTCCTACGAGCAGTACTTC. Amino acid sequence: CAWSASRTGSYEQYF. Full variable domain (rest looked up from reference TRBV30 and TRBJ2-7): SQTIHQWPATLVQPVGSPLSLECTVEGTSNPNLYWYRQAAGRGLQLLFYSVGIGQISSEVPQNLSASRPQDRQFILSSKKLLLSDSGFYLCAWSASRTGSYEQYFGPGTRLTVT.

The chain joins TRBV7-6 to TRBJ2-2, with D maybe TRBD1 (6 bases). This CDR3 has 15 amino acids. Between the trimmed V and J ends, which lost 1 base and 6 bases, there was a span of 12 bases. The germline V gene encodes CDR1 SGHVS and CDR2 FNYEAQ. For the CDR3, the DNA is TGTGCCAGCAGCTTAGTACAGGGTAACGCCGGGGAGCTGTTTTTT. Translated: CASSLVQGNAGELFF.

The chain recombines TRBV30 with TRBJ2-7; D is possibly TRBD2 (6 bases). Trimming left V 3 bases short and J 3 bases short, with 12 bases between. The length of the CDR3 is 13 residues. Germline lookup yields CDR1 GTSNPN and CDR2 SVGIG (reference sequence). CDR3 nucleotides: TGTGCCTGGAGGCCGGCGGGACTCTACGAGCAGTACTTC. Its protein product is CAWRPAGLYEQYF. The full variable domain, completed using reference TRBV30 and TRBJ2-7, is SQTIHQWPATLVQPVGSPLSLECTVEGTSNPNLYWYRQAAGRGLQLLFYSVGIGQISSEVPQNLSASRPQDRQFILSSKKLLLSDSGFYLCAWRPAGLYEQYFGPGTRLTVT.

The chain combines TRBV7-9 with TRBJ2-5; tentatively, D is TRBD2 (6 bases). CDR1 SEHNR and CDR2 FQNEAQ come from the germline V gene (reference sequence). The CDR3 length is 13 residues. Trimming removed 3 bases from V and 7 bases from J, with 12 bases in between. CDR3 residues: CASSLGGWWTQYF. The CDR3, as DNA: TGTGCCAGCAGCTTGGGAGGATGGTGGACCCAGTACTTC.